The sequence of this T cell receptor beta chain was determined in a study of immune evolution from preneoplasia to lung adenocarcinoma. Study conclusions and caveats: Later-stage lesions appeared to have more T cells, more diversity, less clonality. Normal lung had the highest top T cell clone frequencies.

Germline CDR1 and CDR2: SGHDN and FVKESK. The CDR3 has 14 amino acids. V dropped 1 base and J dropped 3 bases, with 6 bases sitting between them. The repertoire was sequenced with immunoSEQ multiplex PCR; TCRdb's copy has only in-frame clones and lacks some. Of about 41,000 clones listed, approximately 79% are singletons. This clone was observed a single time. Its antigen remains unknown. Nucleic acids came from premalignant or tumor cells enriched by macro-dissection. This sequence originates from a person between 55 and 69 years old with lung adenocarcinoma. The specimen was FFPE invasive lung adenocarcinoma tissue. The chain uses TRBV14 and TRBJ2-2; unclear D gene. CDR3 sequence (DNA): TGTGCCAGCAGCCAAGTGATGGACACCGGGGAGCTGTTTTTT. Translating gives CASSQVMDTGELFF.